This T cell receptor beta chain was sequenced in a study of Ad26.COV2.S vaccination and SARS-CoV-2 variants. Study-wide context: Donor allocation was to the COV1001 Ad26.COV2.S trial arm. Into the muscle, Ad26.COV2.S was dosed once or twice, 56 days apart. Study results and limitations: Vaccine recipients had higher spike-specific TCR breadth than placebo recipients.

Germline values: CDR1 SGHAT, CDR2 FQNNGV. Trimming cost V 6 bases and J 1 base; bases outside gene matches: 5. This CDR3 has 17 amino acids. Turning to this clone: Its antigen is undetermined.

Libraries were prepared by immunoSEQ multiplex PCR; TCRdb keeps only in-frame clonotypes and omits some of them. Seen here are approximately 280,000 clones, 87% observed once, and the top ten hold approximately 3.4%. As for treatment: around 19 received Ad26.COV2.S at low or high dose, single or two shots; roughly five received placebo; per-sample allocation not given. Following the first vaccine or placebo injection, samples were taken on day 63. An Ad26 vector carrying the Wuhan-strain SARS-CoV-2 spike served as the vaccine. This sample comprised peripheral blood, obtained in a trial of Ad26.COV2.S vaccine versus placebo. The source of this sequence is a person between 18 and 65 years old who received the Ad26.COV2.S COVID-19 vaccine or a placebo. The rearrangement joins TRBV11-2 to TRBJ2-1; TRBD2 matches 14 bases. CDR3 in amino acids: CASSSGLAGGSYNEQFF. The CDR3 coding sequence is TGTGCCAGCAGTTCTGGACTAGCGGGAGGTTCCTACAATGAGCAGTTCTTC.